Detailed here is one TCR beta chain. No antigen is known for it. The sample comes from a study of Tregs in tolerant kidney transplant recipients. In the study overall: Recipients received nonmyeloablative bone marrow transplants from related graft donors, with transient mixed chimerism. Study-wide results and limits: Activated donor B cell expansion appeared to reveal the most relevant donor-specific TCRbeta repertoire.

CDR1 and CDR2 from the germline V gene are SNHLY and FYNNEI. CDR3 length: 17 residues. J gave up 0 bases and V 4 bases, and 8 bases lay outside the gene matches. The method was immunoSEQ multiplex PCR; TCRdb's version includes in-frame clones alone and lacks a portion of them. The sample records 60,000 or so clones, 75% to 90% being singletons. This clonotype was sampled from a human donor who received a combined kidney and bone marrow transplant. The genes are TRBV2 and TRBJ2-3; TRBD2 matches 9 bases. This specimen consisted of Tregs from blood, obtained before the transplant. The CDR3 nucleotides read TGTGCCAGCAGTGTAACTAGCGGGCGCCCTAGCACAGATACGCAGTATTTT. As protein: CASSVTSGRPSTDTQYF.